Presented here are 10 T cell receptor beta chains from one specimen sequenced in a study of T-cell reconstitution after alpha-beta-depleted transplantation in children. Unique molecular identifiers were used in preparing the TCRbeta library. Via MiXCR, TCRdb re-called the PCR reads, giving one row per CDR3 protein. The top ten hold 2% to 3% of the sample, which has some 520,000 distinct CDR3 sequences, approximately 32% seen once. Here the sequenced sample was PBMCs from the stem cell graft donor, taken from the stem cell graft. The receptors come from a human donor who donated a stem cell graft to a child with aplastic anemia.

The chain employs TRBV7-9 and TRBJ2-3; unclear D gene. This CDR3 has 15 amino acids. The germline gives CDR1 SEHNR, CDR2 FQNEAQ (reference sequence). Trimming stripped 1 base from V and 1 base from J, with 9 bases between. The CDR3 protein is CASSLVTVRTDTQYF. Here the CDR3 DNA reads TGTGCCAGCAGCTTAGTAACGGTTCGCACAGATACGCAGTATTTT.

Comment on this clonotype: At one of its ends the junction is not consistent with the germline gene, which may arise from a read error. The rearrangement joins TRBV30 to TRBJ2-1, with 9 nucleotides matching TRBD2. The germline gives CDR1 GTSNPN, CDR2 SVGIG (reference sequence). The CDR3 runs 18 residues. As DNA, the CDR3 is TGTGACTGGAGTGTCTGGCTAGCGGGACTCTCGGCCTACAATGAGCAGTTCTTC. Encoded protein: CDWSVWLAGLSAYNEQFF.

The chain combines TRBV5-1 with TRBJ2-1, with 8 bases identical to TRBD2. This CDR3 region has 15 residues. The germline CDR1 and CDR2 sequences are SGHRS and YFSETQ. V was clipped by 4 bases and J by 9 bases; unmatched bases: 12. The CDR3 spells CASSQAGDGVGEQFF. In nucleotides, the CDR3 is TGCGCCAGCAGCCAAGCGGGAGATGGGGTCGGTGAGCAGTTCTTC.

A word on this clonotype: The junction departs from the called germline gene at one end, perhaps through a read error. V and J are TRBV18 and TRBJ1-1; D call uncertain. CDR1 and CDR2 (germline): KGHSH, LQKENI. The CDR3 consists of 13 residues. The CDR3 bases are TGTGCCAGCACACCCCGGCCGGGCACTGAAGCTTTCTTT. This encodes CASTPRPGTEAFF. Combining the CDR3 with reference TRBV18 and TRBJ1-1 gives the whole variable domain NAGVMQNPRHLVRRRGQEARLRCSPMKGHSHVYWYRQLPEEGLKFMVYLQKENIIDESGMPKERFSAEFPKEGPSILRIQQVVRGDSAAYFCASTPRPGTEAFFGQGTRLTVV.

The chain employs TRBV28 and TRBJ2-2; D not resolved. The V end was cut by 6 bases, the J end by 6 bases, with 8 bases between. Germline CDR1 is MDHEN and CDR2 is SYDVKM. This CDR3 is built from 12 residues. The chain's CDR3 is CASRVWSGELFF. The DNA of the CDR3 is TGTGCCAGCAGGGTCTGGTCCGGGGAGCTGTTTTTT.

V and J are TRBV7-9 and TRBJ1-1; no firm D call. The CDR3 loop spans 13 amino acids. From germline, CDR1 is SEHNR and CDR2 FQNEAQ (reference sequence). V gave up 7 bases and J gave up 0 bases, with 9 bases separating them. Here the CDR3 reads CASTPDLNTEAFF. The CDR3 DNA follows: TGTGCCAGCACCCCAGACTTGAACACTGAAGCTTTCTTT.

A few counts support this clonotype. This chain's CDR3 is CASSLLYATNTEAFF. CDR3 nucleotides: TGTGCCAGCAGCTTACTCTACGCCACGAACACTGAAGCTTTCTTT. The rearrangement joins TRBV7-2 to TRBJ1-1; D call uncertain. Germline loops: CDR1 SGHTA, CDR2 FQGNSA. Trimming cost V 2 bases and J 1 base, with 11 bases left between them. The CDR3 has 15 residues. Looking up the rest from reference TRBV7-2 and TRBJ1-1 gives the full variable domain: GAGVSQSPSNKVTEKGKDVELRCDPISGHTALYWYRQSLGQGLEFLIYFQGNSAPDKSGLPSDRFSAERTGGSVSTLTIQRTQQEDSAVYLCASSLLYATNTEAFFGQGTRLTVV.

The chain joins TRBV7-3 to TRBJ2-5, with D perhaps matching TRBD2 (6 bases). Germline CDR1 is SGHTA and CDR2 is FQGTGA. The V end was cut by 2 bases, the J end by 0 bases, with 10 bases between. This CDR3 is built from 15 residues. The chain's CDR3 is CASSLGASDQETQYF. CDR3 nucleotide sequence: TGTGCCAGCAGCTTAGGGGCTAGCGACCAAGAGACCCAGTACTTC.

V and J are TRBV12-3 or TRBV12-4 and TRBJ1-2; D is unclear. This CDR3 spans 13 amino acids. V was cut by 1 base and J by 6 bases, with 9 bases left in between. CDR3 DNA sequence: TGTGCCAGCAGTTTAGGAGGGAAGCATGGCTACACCTTC. It encodes CASSLGGKHGYTF.

This clonotype was observed a handful of times. The chain joins TRBV9 to TRBJ1-4; possible D gene TRBD1, 5 bases. Germline V gene data show CDR1 as SGDLS and CDR2 as YYNGEE. The V and J ends lost 3 bases and 7 bases respectively, with 13 bases between them. The CDR3 has 14 residues. CDR3 nucleotide sequence: TGTGCCAGCAGCGCGCGGGGGTATGGTGAAAAACTGTTTTTT. Its translation is CASSARGYGEKLFF.